The clone carrying this T cell receptor (beta chain) was seen once. Profiled with immunoSEQ multiplex PCR; TCRdb holds only in-frame clones, not every one. Seen here are roughly 770,000 clones, 95% to 97% observed once, and the top ten hold about 0.22%. The source of the sample is a study of shared clonotypes between healthy human individuals. Positive CCR7 selection of CD45RO-negative cells yielded the naive CD8 cells, and terminally differentiated effector memory CD45RA+ cells were excluded. Sequenced input: naive CD8+ T cells sorted from blood. The TCR comes from a man aged 25 to 45 in good health.

The CDR3 spells CASSLIFRDQFYEQYF. The CDR3 coding sequence is TGTGCCAGCAGCCTTATATTCCGGGACCAGTTTTACGAGCAGTACTTC. The chain uses TRBV11-2 and TRBJ2-7; D may be TRBD1 or TRBD2 (5 bases each). The germline V gene encodes CDR1 SGHAT and CDR2 FQNNGV. Between the trimmed V and J ends, which lost 5 bases and 4 bases, there was a span of 21 bases. The CDR3 has 16 residues.